This TCR beta chain was profiled in a study of radiotherapy plus CTLA-4 blockade in lung cancer (dated 2018 in TCRdb). For the study in its entirety: Among the enrolled patients, 15% to 20% had an objective response, and less than 40% reached disease control. General conclusions and limits of the study: Increased serum interferon-beta after radiation, together with early dynamic changes in blood T cell clones, were reported to be the strongest predictors of response. After treatment with radiotherapy and ipilimumab, TCR clones that came from tumors expanded in the peripheral blood.

As to this clone: No cognate antigen has been identified for it. Base-call qualities are not available, and no considerably larger clone is one nucleotide away.

Focal radiation therapy combined with CTLA-4 blockade (ipilimumab) was tested in patients with chemo-refractory metastatic non-small-cell lung cancer. The CDR3 goes from the cysteine to the phenylalanine over 13 residues. CDR3 DNA only is kept here, 39 bases in frame from base 1. V and J lose 1 base and 12 bases, and a span of 15 bases separates them. CDR1 and CDR2, per the germline V gene, are SNHLY and FYNNEI. Libraries were prepared through the immunoSEQ multiplex PCR assay. The clones in this table, taken by TCRdb from immuneACCESS, are in-frame only. Not every clone is retained; where verified, under half of the shortfall comes from an unresolved V gene, and the cause of the rest is unknown. The sample yields about 78,000 clones; approximately 83% were counted once. Clones ranked in the top ten supply 2% to 2.5% of the sample.

This sequence uses TRBV2 and TRBJ1-2; the D gene is perhaps TRBD1, from 5 matching bases. Specimen: peripheral blood, collected from a patient treated with radiotherapy plus ipilimumab. This clonotype was sampled from a human donor with non-small cell lung cancer who had a partial response to radiotherapy plus ipilimumab. The CDR3 corresponds to CASSEEGHRGDTF. The bases read TGTGCCAGCAGTGAAGAGGGGCACCGCGGGGACACCTTC. Beyond the CDR3, the reference TRBV2 and TRBJ1-2 genes provide the residues; the full variable domain reads: EPEVTQTPSHQVTQMGQEVILRCVPISNHLYFYWYRQILGQKVEFLVSFYNNEISEKSEIFDDQFSVERPDGSNFTLKIRSTKLEDSAMYFCASSEEGHRGDTFGSGTRLTVV.